This T cell receptor (beta chain) emerged from a study of T-cell memory formation after mild COVID-19. Looking at the study overall: Largely donor-specific sequence clusters came from a couple of donors.

TCR alpha and TCR beta cDNA libraries with sample barcodes and UMIs came from 5'RACE using constant-segment primers. TCRdb re-called the 5' RACE reads with MiXCR, one entry per CDR3 protein. This repertoire shows 270,000 or so distinct CDR3 sequences, approximately 15% found once; its top ten account for roughly a fifth. Trimming removed 4 bases from V and 4 bases from J; junction bases left unmatched: 7. The CDR3 has 15 residues. From germline, CDR1 is SGHRS and CDR2 YFSETQ. This clonotype was observed a few times. Its antigen is currently unknown. Study results and limitations: Pre-infection memory showed some responding clones, and this suggested that cross-reactive memory joined. CD4+ clones that contracted lay mainly in CM and EM; CD8+ ones lay in EMRA.

The chain employs TRBV5-1 and TRBJ1-2; 10 nucleotides agree with TRBD1. Sequencing was carried out using PBMCs or a T cell subset sorted from them (not recorded which). This receptor was obtained from a man aged 18 to 30 who had mild COVID-19 (a few samples of this study predate the infection). Cell type and time point are not known. CDR3 sequence: CASSLGTGDTYGYTF. CDR3 in DNA: TGCGCCAGCAGCCTCGGGACAGGGGATACCTATGGCTACACCTTC.